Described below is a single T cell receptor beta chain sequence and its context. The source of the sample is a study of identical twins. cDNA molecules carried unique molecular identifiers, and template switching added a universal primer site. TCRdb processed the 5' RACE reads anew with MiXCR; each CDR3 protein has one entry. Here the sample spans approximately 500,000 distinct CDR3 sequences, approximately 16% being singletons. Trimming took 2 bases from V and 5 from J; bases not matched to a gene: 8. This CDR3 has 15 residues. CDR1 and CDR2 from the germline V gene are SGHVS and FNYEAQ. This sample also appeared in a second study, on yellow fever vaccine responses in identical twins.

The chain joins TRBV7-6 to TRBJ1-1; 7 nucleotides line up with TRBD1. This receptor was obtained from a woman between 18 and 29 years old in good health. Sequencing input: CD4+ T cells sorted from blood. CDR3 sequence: CASSLRGQKETEAFF. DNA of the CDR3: TGTGCCAGCAGCTTAAGGGGGCAGAAGGAAACTGAAGCTTTCTTT.